This TCR beta chain was profiled in a study of CD4 T cells in relation to SARS-CoV-2 and coronaviruses. At the level of the study: Median patient age was almost 40 years, spanning 21 to 72 years. Notes on the study in general: SARS-CoV-2-driven expansion was significantly weaker in crossreactive than monoreactive clones.

This clone was detected a few times. As yet, its antigen is unknown. Generated by immunoSEQ multiplex PCR, the TCRdb table keeps only in-frame clones and is missing some. This sample has about 36,000 clones, with 77% found just once. Trimming took 5 bases from V and 4 from J, leaving 9 bases between them. Germline V gene sequence: CDR1 SSHAT, CDR2 FNYEAQ (reference sequence). CDR3 length equals 13 residues. 10^5 naive or memory CD4+ cells were cultured with CEF peptides for around eleven days. The TCR originated in an adult with COVID-19. The sample taken for sequencing was memory CD4+ T cells from PBMCs, cultured in vitro. V is TRBV7-7 and J is TRBJ2-1; D might be TRBD1 (6 bases). The CDR3 DNA reads TGTGCCAGCAGCACAGGGAGATACAATGAGCAGTTCTTC. It codes for CASSTGRYNEQFF.